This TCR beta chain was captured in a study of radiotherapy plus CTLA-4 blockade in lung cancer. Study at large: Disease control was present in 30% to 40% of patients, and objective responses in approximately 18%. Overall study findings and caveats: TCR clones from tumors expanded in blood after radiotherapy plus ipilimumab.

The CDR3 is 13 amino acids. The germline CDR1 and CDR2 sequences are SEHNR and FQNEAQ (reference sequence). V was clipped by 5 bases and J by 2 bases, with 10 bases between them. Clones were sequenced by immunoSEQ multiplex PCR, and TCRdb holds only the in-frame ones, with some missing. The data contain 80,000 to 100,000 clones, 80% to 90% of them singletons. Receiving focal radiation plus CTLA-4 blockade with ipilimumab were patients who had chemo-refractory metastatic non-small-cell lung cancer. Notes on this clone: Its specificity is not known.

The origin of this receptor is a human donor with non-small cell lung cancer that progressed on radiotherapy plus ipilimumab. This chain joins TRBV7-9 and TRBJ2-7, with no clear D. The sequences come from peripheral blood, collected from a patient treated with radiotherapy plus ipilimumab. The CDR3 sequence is CASSTGRTYEQYF. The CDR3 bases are TGTGCCAGCAGCACCGGACGAACCTACGAGCAGTACTTC.